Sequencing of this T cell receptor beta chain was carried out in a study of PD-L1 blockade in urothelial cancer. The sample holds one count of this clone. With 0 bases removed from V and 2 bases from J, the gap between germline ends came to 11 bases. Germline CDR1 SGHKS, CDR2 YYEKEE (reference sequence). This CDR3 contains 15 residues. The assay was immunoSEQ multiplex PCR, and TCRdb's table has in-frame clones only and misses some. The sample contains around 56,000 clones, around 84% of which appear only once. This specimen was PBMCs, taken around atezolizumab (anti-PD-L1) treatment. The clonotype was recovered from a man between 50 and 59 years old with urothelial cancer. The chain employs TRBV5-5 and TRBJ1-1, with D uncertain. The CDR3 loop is CASSLAGQKNTEAFF. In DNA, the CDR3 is TGTGCCAGCAGCTTGGCTGGCCAGAAAAACACTGAAGCTTTCTTT.